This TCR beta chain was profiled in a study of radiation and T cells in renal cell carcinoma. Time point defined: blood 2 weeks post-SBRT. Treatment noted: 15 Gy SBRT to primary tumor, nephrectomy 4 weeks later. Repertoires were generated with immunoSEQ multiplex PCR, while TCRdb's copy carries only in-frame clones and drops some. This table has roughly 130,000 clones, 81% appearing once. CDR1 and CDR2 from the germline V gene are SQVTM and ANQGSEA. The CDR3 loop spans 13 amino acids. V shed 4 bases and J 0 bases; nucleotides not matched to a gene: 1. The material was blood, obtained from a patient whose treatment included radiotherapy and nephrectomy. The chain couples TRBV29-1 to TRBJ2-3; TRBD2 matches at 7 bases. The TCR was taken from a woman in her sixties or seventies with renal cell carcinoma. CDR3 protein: CSVVSGSTDTQYF. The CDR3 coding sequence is TGCAGCGTTGTTAGCGGGAGCACAGATACGCAGTATTTT.